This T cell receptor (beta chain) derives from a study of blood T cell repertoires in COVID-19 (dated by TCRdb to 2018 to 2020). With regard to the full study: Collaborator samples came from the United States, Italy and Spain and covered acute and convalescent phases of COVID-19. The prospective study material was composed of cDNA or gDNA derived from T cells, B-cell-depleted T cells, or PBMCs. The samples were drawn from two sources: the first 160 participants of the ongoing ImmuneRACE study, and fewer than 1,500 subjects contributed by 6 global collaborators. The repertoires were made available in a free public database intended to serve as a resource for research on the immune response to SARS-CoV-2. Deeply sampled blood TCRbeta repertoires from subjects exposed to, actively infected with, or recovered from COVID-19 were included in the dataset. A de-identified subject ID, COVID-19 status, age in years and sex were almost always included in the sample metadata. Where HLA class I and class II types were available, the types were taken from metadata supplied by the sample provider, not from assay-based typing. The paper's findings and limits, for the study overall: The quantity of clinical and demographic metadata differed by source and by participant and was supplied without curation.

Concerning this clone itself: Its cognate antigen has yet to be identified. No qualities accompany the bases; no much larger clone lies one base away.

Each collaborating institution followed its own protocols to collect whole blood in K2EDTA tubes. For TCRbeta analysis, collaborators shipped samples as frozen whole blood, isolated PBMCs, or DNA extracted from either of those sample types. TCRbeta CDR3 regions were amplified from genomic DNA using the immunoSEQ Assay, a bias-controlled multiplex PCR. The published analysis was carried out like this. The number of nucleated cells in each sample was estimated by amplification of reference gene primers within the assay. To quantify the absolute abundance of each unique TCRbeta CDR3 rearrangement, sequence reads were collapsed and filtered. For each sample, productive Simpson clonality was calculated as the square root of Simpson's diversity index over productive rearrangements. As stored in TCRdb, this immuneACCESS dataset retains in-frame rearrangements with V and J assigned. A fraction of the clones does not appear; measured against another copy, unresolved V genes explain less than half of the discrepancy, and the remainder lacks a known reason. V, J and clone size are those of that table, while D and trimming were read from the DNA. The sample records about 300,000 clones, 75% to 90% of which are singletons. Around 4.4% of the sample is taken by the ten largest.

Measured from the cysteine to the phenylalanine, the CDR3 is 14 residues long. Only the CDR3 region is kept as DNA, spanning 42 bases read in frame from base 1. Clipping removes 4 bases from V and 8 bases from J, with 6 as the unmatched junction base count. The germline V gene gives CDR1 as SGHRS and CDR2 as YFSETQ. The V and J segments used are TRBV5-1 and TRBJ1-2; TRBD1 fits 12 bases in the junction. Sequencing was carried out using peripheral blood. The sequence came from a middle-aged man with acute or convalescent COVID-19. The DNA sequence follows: TGCGCCAGCAGCCCGGGACAGGGGGCTGGGGGCTACACCTTC. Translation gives CASSPGQGAGGYTF.